The sequence of this T cell receptor (beta chain) was determined in a study of blood T cells in healthy people across ages. Study-level findings and limits: CMV infection status of these donors was not known.

As for this clonotype: What it binds is not known. Compared with germline, one end of the junction differs, possibly owing to a read error.

Using a J-beta primer mix together with a sample-barcoded 5' primer, a second PCR was run for roughly 6 to 12 cycles. TCRdb ran MiXCR on the 5' RACE reads and lists one entry per CDR3 protein. The repertoire holds approximately 1,000,000 distinct CDR3 sequences, with 40% to 50% as singletons. Donors were systemically healthy Caucasian individuals from Russia aged about 6 to 95 years. Peripheral blood was drawn, about 9.7 milliliters per donor. The authors isolated at least 6.5 million PBMCs per sample. The receptor's source is a woman aged 60-75 years in good health. The specimen sequenced was blood.

This CDR3 is CAGSLSYEQYF. CDR3 in DNA: TGTGCCGGCAGCCTATCTTACGAGCAGTACTTC. The gene calls are TRBV3-1 and TRBJ2-7; no firm D call. The CDR3 extends over 11 amino acids. Germline lookup yields CDR1 LGHDT and CDR2 YNNKEL (reference sequence).